The 5 T cell receptor beta chains below were found in one sample sequenced in a study of T cell changes during pregnancy in multiple sclerosis. Data came from immunoSEQ multiplex PCR; TCRdb stores just in-frame clones and leaves some out. The sample has over 90,000 clones, around 94% seen once. The material was peripheral blood, obtained after pregnancy. These receptors originate from a female donor with multiple sclerosis, enrolled in a pregnancy study.

The chain joins TRBV5-1 to TRBJ1-2; D not resolved. From germline, CDR1 is SGHRS and CDR2 YFSETQ. The CDR3 sequence is 14 residues long. V dropped 4 bases and J dropped 8 bases, with 18 bases sitting between them. CDR3: CASSPFVGQQGYTF. Here the CDR3 DNA reads TGCGCCAGCAGCCCCTTTGTTGGCCAACAGGGCTACACCTTC.

The J gene is TRBJ2-7, the V gene TRBV19, with 7 bases aligning to TRBD1. The germline V gene has CDR1 LNHDA and CDR2 SQIVND (reference sequence). V shed 4 bases, J shed 2 bases, and the junction held 5 bases outside the gene matches. This CDR3 comprises 14 residues. In DNA form, the CDR3 reads TGTGCCAGTAGTAAACGACAGGGACCCTACGAGCAGTACTTC. It codes for CASSKRQGPYEQYF.

The chain combines TRBV6-1 with TRBJ1-2; 7 nucleotides match TRBD1. Germline lookup yields CDR1 MNHNS and CDR2 SASEGT. Trimming at V came to 8 bases and at J to 7 bases, leaving 13 bases not matched to a gene. The CDR3 runs 14 residues. The CDR3 DNA reads TGTGCCAGCGGACTTCGACAGGGCGGTCTTGGCTACACCTTC. It specifies CASGLRQGGLGYTF.

This clone was counted only a few times. DNA for the CDR3: TGTGCCAGCAGCCCCCGTGGGGGGACCAATAATTCACCCCTCCACTTT. It encodes CASSPRGGTNNSPLHF. The chain has TRBV7-2 and TRBJ1-6; TRBD1 is a possible D gene (5 bases). V shed 5 bases and J shed 5 bases, with 16 bases lying between them. This CDR3 is 16 amino acids long. Germline CDR1 is SGHTA and CDR2 is FQGNSA. Full variable domain (missing parts from reference TRBV7-2 and TRBJ1-6): GAGVSQSPSNKVTEKGKDVELRCDPISGHTALYWYRQSLGQGLEFLIYFQGNSAPDKSGLPSDRFSAERTGGSVSTLTIQRTQQEDSAVYLCASSPRGGTNNSPLHFGNGTRLTVT.

The V gene is TRBV27, the J gene TRBJ1-4; TRBD1 aligns across 7 bases. CDR1 and CDR2 (germline): MNHEY, SMNVEV (reference sequence). The CDR3 is 16 amino acids. The V segment lost 5 bases and the J segment 5 bases; nucleotides outside the gene matches: 11. The chain's CDR3 is CASSRQPQGTNEKLFF. CDR3 in DNA: TGTGCCAGCAGTCGTCAACCACAGGGGACGAATGAAAAACTGTTTTTT.